Below, 10 T cell receptor beta chains from the same sample are listed, as sequenced in a study of PD-1 blockade in classical Hodgkin lymphoma. Every patient had relapsed following autologous stem cell transplantation, and cohorts differed in brentuximab vedotin exposure. TCRdb keeps only in-frame clones here, not all; method: immunoSEQ multiplex PCR. The table has approximately 160,000 clones, around four fifths seen once; the top ten hold roughly 8.4%. The material sequenced was peripheral blood mononuclear cells (PBMCs), taken before the second cycle of nivolumab. The receptors come from a human donor with classical Hodgkin lymphoma.

This chain uses TRBV9 with TRBJ2-6; D might be TRBD2 (5 bases). The length of the CDR3 is 15 residues. Trimming took 4 bases from V and 3 from J, leaving 11 bases between them. Germline V gene lookup returns CDR1 SGDLS and CDR2 YYNGEE. CDR3 sequence (DNA): TGTGCCAGCAGCCTAACTAGAGGTGGGGCCAACGTCCTGACTTTC. Protein product: CASSLTRGGANVLTF.

The rearrangement links TRBV6-5 to TRBJ2-1; TRBD1 might be the D (6 bases). V dropped 4 bases and J dropped 4 bases, with 11 bases sitting between them. Germline V gene data show CDR1 as MNHEY and CDR2 as SVGAGI. CDR3 length: 14 amino acids. CDR3 loop: CASSSLGQYNEQFF. For the CDR3, the DNA is TGTGCCAGCAGTTCTTTAGGACAGTACAATGAGCAGTTCTTC.

The chain combines TRBV6-8 with TRBJ2-2; 9 nucleotides line up with TRBD2. After removal of 0 bases from V and 6 bases from J, the junction contained 14 bases not matched to a gene. The CDR3 covers 19 residues. CDR1 and CDR2 (germline): MNHGY, SAAAGT. The CDR3 DNA follows: TGTGCCAGCAGTTACTCTGGGGCGGGAGGGAGTATCGGCGCCGGGGAGCTGTTTTTT. Translated, it gives CASSYSGAGGSIGAGELFF.

This clone came up many times. The rearrangement links TRBV7-2 to TRBJ2-3; 10 nucleotides match TRBD1. Germline V gene data show CDR1 as SGHTA and CDR2 as FQGNSA. This CDR3 spans 16 amino acids. Losses at the gene ends were 5 bases for V and 0 bases for J; bases not matched to a gene: 5. This chain's CDR3 is CASSPTGGYSTDTQYF. DNA for the CDR3: TGTGCCAGCAGCCCGACAGGGGGCTATAGCACAGATACGCAGTATTTT.

The chain combines TRBV4-1 with TRBJ2-5, with TRBD2 matching over 11 bases. TRBJ2-7 explains the end of the DNA better; the J call may be wrong. The CDR3 runs 17 residues. Looked up from germline, CDR1 is MGHRA and CDR2 is YSYEKL. In DNA, the CDR3 is TGCGCCAGCAGCCAAGACCCACTAGCGGGGGTCCTCTACGAGCAGTACTTC. This gives the protein CASSQDPLAGVLYEQYF.

The chain carries TRBV5-1 and TRBJ2-1; 10 nucleotides align to TRBD2. The junction had 5 bases not matched to a gene; V was cut back by 3 bases and J by 2 bases. Germline assignment: CDR1 SGHRS and CDR2 YFSETQ. The CDR3 contains 16 residues. The CDR3 loop is CASSWLAGDTYNEQFF. In DNA, the CDR3 is TGCGCCAGCAGCTGGCTAGCGGGGGACACCTACAATGAGCAGTTCTTC.

This clone has a handful of counts. The genes are TRBV6-5 and TRBJ2-2; D uncertain. V was cut by 5 bases and J by 7 bases, with 5 bases left in between. CDR1 MNHEY and CDR2 SVGAGI come from the germline V gene. CDR3 length: 11 residues. CDR3 region: CASSGGGELFF. In DNA, the CDR3 is TGTGCCAGCAGTGGTGGCGGGGAGCTGTTTTTT.

The chain has TRBV5-1 and TRBJ2-3, with D maybe TRBD1 (6 bases). V lost 0 bases and J 2 bases, leaving 10 bases between the germline ends. This CDR3 contains 15 residues. Germline-derived CDR1 and CDR2 are SGHRS and YFSETQ. The CDR3 loop reads CASSLDGTFTDTQYF. CDR3 in DNA: TGCGCCAGCAGCTTGGATGGGACATTCACAGATACGCAGTATTTT. Looking up the rest from reference TRBV5-1 and TRBJ2-3 gives the full variable domain: KAGVTQTPRYLIKTRGQQVTLSCSPISGHRSVSWYQQTPGQGLQFLFEYFSETQRNKGNFPGRFSGRQFSNSRSEMNVSTLELGDSALYLCASSLDGTFTDTQYFGPGTRLTVL.

The genes are TRBV30 and TRBJ2-1; 10 positions match TRBD2. The junction had 14 bases not matched to a gene; V was cut back by 0 bases and J by 3 bases. Germline V CDR1 and CDR2: GTSNPN, SVGIG (reference sequence). This CDR3 has 19 amino acids. The CDR3 spells CAWSVPYGDASGSYNEQFF. CDR3 in DNA: TGTGCCTGGAGTGTACCCTACGGGGATGCTAGCGGGAGCTACAATGAGCAGTTCTTC.

This clone has only one observation. The chain recombines TRBV5-6 with TRBJ1-6; D is unclear. V lost 0 bases to trimming and J lost 5 bases, with 9 bases between them. This CDR3 region has 15 residues. Germline loops: CDR1 SGHDT, CDR2 YYEEEE. CDR3: CASSLGEGNNSPLHF. CDR3 DNA sequence: TGTGCCAGCAGCTTGGGTGAAGGGAATAATTCACCCCTCCACTTT.